These 27 T cell receptor beta chains came from one sample sequenced in a study of molecular identifiers for immune sequencing clone quantification. MiXCR, applied by TCRdb to the PCR reads, yields one record per CDR3 protein. Found here are some 650,000 distinct CDR3 sequences, around 20% of them singletons; the top ten hold 0.85%. Specimen: naive CD8+ T cells from blood, with Jurkat cell RNA spiked in. The subset was: FACS-sorted CD8+CD4-CCR7+CD45RA+ naive T cells. These receptors were obtained from a human donor in good health. Some libraries in this study had Jurkat cell RNA spiked in.

At least ten counts were recorded for this clonotype. The chain carries TRBV7-2 and TRBJ2-4; D gene uncertain. CDR3 size: 15 residues. The germline V gene encodes CDR1 SGHTA and CDR2 FQGNSA. V lost 3 bases and J 2 bases, leaving 11 bases between the germline ends. The CDR3 region is CASSLEEVSKNIQYF. In DNA form, the CDR3 reads TGTGCCAGCAGCTTGGAAGAGGTGTCCAAAAACATTCAGTACTTC.

At least ten counts were recorded for this clonotype. The chain joins TRBV2 to TRBJ2-1, with 8 bases matching TRBD2. Germline assignment: CDR1 SNHLY and CDR2 FYNNEI. The trim removed 6 bases at V and 0 bases at J, leaving 4 bases unmatched. This CDR3 is 15 amino acids long. The CDR3 sequence: CASRELADSYNEQFF. In DNA, the CDR3 is TGTGCCAGCAGGGAACTAGCGGACTCCTACAATGAGCAGTTCTTC.

This chain joins TRBV9 and TRBJ2-7, with D perhaps TRBD1 (6 bases). This CDR3 has 15 residues. Germline lookup yields CDR1 SGDLS and CDR2 YYNGEE. V was shortened by 0 bases and J by 0 bases, with 10 bases between the two germline ends. CDR3 residues: CASSVEGEPSYEQYF. The CDR3 DNA reads as TGTGCCAGCAGCGTAGAGGGGGAGCCCTCCTACGAGCAGTACTTC.

The rearrangement joins TRBV28 to TRBJ2-5; D perhaps matches TRBD1 (6 bases). This CDR3 comprises 14 residues. Per the germline V gene, CDR1 is MDHEN and CDR2 is SYDVKM. V shed 7 bases and J shed 1 base, with 13 bases lying between them. The CDR3 region has the DNA TGTGCCAGCACCAACAGGGAGCTCCAAGAGACCCAGTACTTC. Translated, it gives CASTNRELQETQYF.

J is TRBJ1-3 and V is TRBV7-6, with D hard to call. The CDR3 has 17 residues. The germline gives CDR1 SGHVS, CDR2 FNYEAQ. V was pared by 1 base and J by 0 bases, with 13 bases between. The CDR3 bases are TGTGCCAGCAGCTTAGGTCCGGCACAACGCTCTGGAAACACCATATATTTT. Amino acid sequence: CASSLGPAQRSGNTIYF.

The table lists this clonotype with many counts. CDR3 DNA sequence: TGTGCCAGCAGTCTCCCGTATGAGCAGTTCTTC. Its protein is CASSLPYEQFF. The V gene is TRBV6-2 or TRBV6-3, the J gene TRBJ2-1; D remains unclear. The CDR3 contains 11 residues. In germline, CDR1 is MNHEY, CDR2 SVGEGT. Trimming stripped 5 bases from V and 8 bases from J, with 7 bases between.

This clonotype was picked up many times. This sequence joins TRBV28 and TRBJ2-3; D call uncertain. The V and J ends lost 11 bases and 0 bases respectively, with 18 bases between them. This CDR3 is built from 15 residues. Germline CDR1 reads MDHEN; CDR2 reads SYDVKM. The CDR3 DNA is TGTGCCGCCGCAACCTTGGACCAAAGCACAGATACGCAGTATTTT. Encoded protein: CAAATLDQSTDTQYF.

In this sample, this clonotype turned up many times. CDR3 DNA sequence: TGTGCCAGCAGCCTAAATGACAGGGACCAGCATTTT. As protein: CASSLNDRDQHF. V usage is TRBV7-9 and J usage is TRBJ1-5; 7 bases match TRBD1. Germline values: CDR1 SEHNR, CDR2 FQNEAQ (reference sequence). This CDR3 region has 12 residues. The trim removed 5 bases at V and 12 bases at J, leaving 7 bases unmatched.

The CDR3 DNA reads as TGTGCCGCTGTAGGGGGTCTTGACTATGGCTACACCTTC. This codes for CAAVGGLDYGYTF. The chain recombines TRBV30 with TRBJ1-2, with D perhaps TRBD1 (6 bases). This CDR3 spans 13 amino acids. The germline V gene has CDR1 GTSNPN and CDR2 SVGIG (reference sequence). V lost 8 bases and J lost 3, with 16 bases in between.

This clonotype was picked up many times. This sequence joins TRBV4-3 and TRBJ2-7; no definite D call. This CDR3 has 13 amino acids. From germline, CDR1 is LGHNA and CDR2 YSLEER. V was cut by 3 bases and J by 3 bases, with 9 bases left in between. CDR3 nucleotides: TGCGCCAGCAGCCAGGCATTGAACTACGAGCAGTACTTC. This sequence encodes CASSQALNYEQYF.

This clonotype was recorded a few times. V usage is TRBV20-1 and J usage is TRBJ1-2; no clear D. CDR1 is DFQATT and CDR2 is SNEGSKA in the germline V gene (reference sequence). V was pared by 1 base and J by 7 bases, with 13 bases between. This CDR3 spans 13 amino acids. This chain's CDR3 is CSARVAYDSGYTF. CDR3 nucleotides: TGCAGTGCTAGAGTAGCATACGATAGTGGCTACACCTTC.

This clonotype was seen more than once but under ten times. As DNA, the CDR3 is TGTGCCAGCAGTGAACTCGACAGGGCTGGCTATGGCTACACCTTC. Translated, it gives CASSELDRAGYGYTF. The chain joins TRBV2 to TRBJ1-2; TRBD1 aligns across 7 bases. Germline lookup yields CDR1 SNHLY and CDR2 FYNNEI. The CDR3 is made up of 15 amino acids. V was clipped by 2 bases and J by 4 bases; unmatched bases: 7.

A note on this clonotype: The final CDR3 position lacks the conserved phenylalanine or tryptophan, pointing to a likely read error. This chain links TRBV14 with TRBJ2-7; the D gene could be TRBD1 or TRBD2 (5 bases each). CDR1 SGHDN and CDR2 FVKESK come from the germline V gene. Trimming stripped 0 bases from V and 2 bases from J, with 11 bases between. The CDR3 sequence is 15 residues long. The CDR3 loop reads CASSQETGTAYEQYI. The CDR3 nucleotides are TGTGCCAGCAGCCAAGAGACTGGGACGGCCTACGAGCAGTACATC.

On this clonotype itself: A much more abundant neighbour one base away suggests this may be a read error. The rearrangement joins TRBV4-1 to TRBJ1-1; 9 bases are shared with TRBD1. From germline, CDR1 is MGHRA and CDR2 YSYEKL. The CDR3 is 14 residues long. CDR3 in amino acids: CTSSQPGQGGEAFF. Here the CDR3 DNA reads TGCACCAGCAGCCAACCGGGACAGGGAGGTGAAGCTTTCTTT.

This clonotype was counted many times. J is TRBJ2-3 and V is TRBV4-1, with TRBD2 matching over 8 bases. The CDR3 has 16 residues. The ends lost 4 bases at V and 4 bases at J; junction bases unmatched: 10. Per germline, CDR1 MGHRA and CDR2 YSYEKL. As DNA, the CDR3 is TGCGCCAGCAGCCCAGAAAGCGCGGGGGGTCCAGATACGCAGTATTTT. This sequence encodes CASSPESAGGPDTQYF.

Many counts were recorded for this clonotype. The chain uses TRBV4-3 and TRBJ2-1; TRBD1 matches at 8 bases. The CDR3 spans 15 residues. The V gene's germline CDR1 is LGHNA and CDR2 YSLEER. The junction had 5 bases not matched to a gene; V was cut back by 1 base and J by 6 bases. CDR3 in amino acids: CASSQAGGSINEQFF. CDR3 DNA: TGCGCCAGCAGCCAAGCAGGGGGCAGCATCAATGAGCAGTTCTTC.

Remarks on this clonotype: Just one base apart from a much larger clone, this may be a read error. This chain connects TRBV4-1 to TRBJ2-7; 12 nucleotides align to TRBD1. With 4 bases clipped from V and 6 bases from J, the junction kept 7 bases outside the gene matches. This CDR3 has 15 residues. From germline, CDR1 is MGHRA and CDR2 YSYEKL. The CDR3 sequence is CASSLMGQGAFEQYF. In DNA, the CDR3 is TGCGCCAGCAGCCTAATGGGACAGGGGGCTTTCGAGCAGTACTTC.

The chain couples TRBV5-1 to TRBJ2-3; D is uncertain. Trimming cost V 0 bases and J 0 bases, with 8 bases left between them. Germline V gene sequence: CDR1 SGHRS, CDR2 YFSETQ. This CDR3 contains 15 residues. The CDR3, as DNA: TGCGCCAGCAGCTTGGAAGGGATCAGCACAGATACGCAGTATTTT. It translates to CASSLEGISTDTQYF.

Ten or more counts support this clonotype. The V gene is TRBV5-1, the J gene TRBJ2-7; either TRBD1 or TRBD2 may fit D (5 bases each). Per the germline V gene, CDR1 is SGHRS and CDR2 is YFSETQ. V shed 0 bases and J shed 9 bases, with 19 bases lying between them. The CDR3 has 15 amino acids. The CDR3, as DNA: TGCGCCAGCAGCTTGGGACAAATCCTGGGGGACGGGCAGTACTTC. As protein: CASSLGQILGDGQYF.

This clonotype was detected ten times or more. The chain has TRBV2 and TRBJ2-3; D is perhaps TRBD2 (6 bases). The CDR3 runs to 15 residues. CDR1 is SNHLY, CDR2 FYNNEI, per germline. Between the trimmed V and J ends, which lost 3 bases and 6 bases, there was a span of 16 bases. For the CDR3, the DNA is TGTGCCAGCAGTGATGGCGGGATAGCATTGGATACGCAGTATTTT. Protein: CASSDGGIALDTQYF.

This clonotype was counted many times. The chain employs TRBV20-1 and TRBJ2-7; 7 bases agree with TRBD2. The ends lost 3 bases at V and 4 bases at J; junction bases unmatched: 12. Germline V gene sequence: CDR1 DFQATT, CDR2 SNEGSKA (reference sequence). The CDR3 has 15 residues. CDR3 region: CSASTPSGLVYEQYF. The DNA for the CDR3 is TGCAGTGCTAGCACCCCTAGCGGACTAGTGTACGAGCAGTACTTC.

This clonotype was counted many times. The chain uses TRBV5-1 and TRBJ2-7; D is possibly TRBD1 or TRBD2 (5 bases each). Per the germline V gene, CDR1 is SGHRS and CDR2 is YFSETQ. V lost 4 bases and J 2 bases, leaving 19 bases between the germline ends. The CDR3 consists of 16 residues. The CDR3 region is CASSTLGTESAYEQYF. The CDR3 DNA follows: TGCGCCAGCAGCACTTTGGGGACGGAGTCCGCCTACGAGCAGTACTTC.

This clonotype occurred a few times. The CDR3 DNA reads as TGCGCCAGCAGCCAAGATTTGGTAGCAGAAGACCCTAACAATGAGCAGTTCTTC. Translating gives CASSQDLVAEDPNNEQFF. The chain links TRBV4-3 to TRBJ2-1; D is ambiguous. The CDR3 totals 18 residues. Germline V CDR1 and CDR2: LGHNA, YSLEER. Trimming pared 0 bases from V and 5 bases from J, leaving 20 bases between.

This clonotype has only a few counts. The chain is built from TRBV28 and TRBJ2-1; 10 bases fit TRBD2. The CDR3 has 19 residues. J lost 0 bases, V lost 6 bases, and 14 bases had no gene match. Germline-derived CDR1 and CDR2 are MDHEN and SYDVKM. CDR3 DNA sequence: TGTGCCAGCAGCCCATCGGGACTAGCGCAACTCAGCTCCTACAATGAGCAGTTCTTC. This translates into CASSPSGLAQLSSYNEQFF.

This clonotype came up a few times. The rearrangement uses TRBV27 and TRBJ2-7; 9 bases fit TRBD1. From germline, CDR1 is MNHEY and CDR2 SMNVEV (reference sequence). The CDR3 runs to 14 residues. The V and J ends lost 6 bases and 4 bases, in that order; junction bases with no gene match: 7. The CDR3 is CASSRLGQGYEQYF. The CDR3 nucleotides read TGTGCCAGCAGCCGACTGGGACAGGGTTACGAGCAGTACTTC.

Comment on this clonotype: A much larger clone lies one base from this, so it may be a read error. The rearrangement joins TRBV7-9 to TRBJ1-6, with no clear D. This CDR3 is built from 14 residues. Trimming stripped 5 bases from V and 7 bases from J, with 12 bases between. Germline values: CDR1 SEHNR, CDR2 FQNEAQ (reference sequence). The CDR3 loop is CASSATTANSPLHF. The CDR3 DNA is TGTGCCAGCAGCGCAACTACGGCGAATTCACCCCTCCACTTT.

This clonotype was seen at least ten times. V is TRBV4-3 and J is TRBJ2-7, with D possibly being TRBD2 (6 bases). Trimming shortened V by 0 bases and J by 2 bases, and 11 bases separated the two germline ends. The CDR3 totals 15 residues. Germline V CDR1 and CDR2: LGHNA, YSLEER. The CDR3 here is CASSQEWGGTYEQYF. CDR3 nucleotides: TGCGCCAGCAGCCAAGAATGGGGAGGAACCTACGAGCAGTACTTC.